This T cell receptor (beta chain) emerged from a study of blood T cell repertoires in COVID-19. Overall study: Sites in the United States, Italy and Spain provided acute and convalescent COVID-19 samples. Nucleic acid was either cDNA or gDNA, and it came from T cells, B-cell-depleted T cells, or PBMCs.

Original methodology: Researchers report that nucleated cell counts were estimated from reference gene primer amplification. Some clones are missing from TCRdb's copy, which holds only in-frame ones; the method was immunoSEQ multiplex PCR. D and trimming were read from the DNA, whereas the V and J calls and clone size are those reported in that table. Of nearly 80,000 clones in the sample, approximately 80% were seen once. The V gene lost 3 bases and the J gene lost 7 bases, with 10 bases spanning the gap. Germline loops: CDR1 KGHSH, CDR2 LQKENI. This CDR3 has 13 amino acids. This clonotype was sampled from a woman between 65 and 79 years old with acute or convalescent COVID-19. V and J are TRBV18 and TRBJ2-1; D unclear. Sequenced sample: peripheral blood. In DNA, the CDR3 is TGTGCCAGCTCACCTGGAGCAGAAAATGAGCAGTTCTTC. Protein: CASSPGAENEQFF. The full variable domain, its missing parts supplied by reference TRBV18 and TRBJ2-1, is NAGVMQNPRHLVRRRGQEARLRCSPMKGHSHVYWYRQLPEEGLKFMVYLQKENIIDESGMPKERFSAEFPKEGPSILRIQQVVRGDSAAYFCASSPGAENEQFFGPGTRLTVL.